This T cell receptor beta chain was identified in a study of neurological immune-mediated disorders. After removal of 2 bases from V and 5 bases from J, the junction contained 8 bases not matched to a gene. From germline, CDR1 is MNHEY and CDR2 SVGAGI. The CDR3 runs 15 residues. TCRdb reprocessed the 5' RACE reads via MiXCR and lists one record per CDR3 protein. The sample shows about 50,000 distinct CDR3 sequences, 16% of them seen only once. This clonotype occurred many times. The controls, all healthy individuals, were blood bank volunteers in Maryland, USA. The TCR comes from a man in his sixties in good health. The rearrangement uses TRBV6-5 and TRBJ2-7, with TRBD2 identical over 8 bases. Sequencing used PBMCs. The CDR3 reads CASSYRTGLVHEQYF. As DNA, the CDR3 is TGTGCCAGCAGTTACCGGACGGGACTAGTCCACGAGCAGTACTTC.